Here is one TCR beta chain with its context. This sample is drawn from a study of T cells in Graves' hyperthyroidism and ophthalmopathy. This CDR3 has 16 residues. Germline loops: CDR1 MNHGY, CDR2 SVAAGI. The trim removed 5 bases at V and 4 bases at J, leaving 7 bases unmatched. The authors obtained PBMCs from roughly 10 ml of fresh peripheral blood. Amplification targeted TCR beta CDR3 regions from RNA transcripts. First-round RT-PCR targeting the TCR CDR3 was performed with the HTBI primer set. MiXCR was run by TCRdb on the multiplex PCR reads, yielding one entry per CDR3 protein. Found here are approximately 590,000 distinct CDR3 sequences, approximately 14% of them singletons; the top ten hold under 8%.

This TCR was recovered from a woman between 25 and 40 years old with Graves' hyperthyroidism. Sequenced sample: blood. The chain carries TRBV6-9 and TRBJ2-1, with 11 bases fitting TRBD2. The CDR3 DNA is TGTGCCAGCAGTCCCACGACTAGCGGGATATACAATGAGCAGTTCTTC. This translates into CASSPTTSGIYNEQFF.